A selection of T cell receptor beta chains follows, all from one sample in a study of cytotoxic CD8 clonotypes in ibrutinib-treated CLL. The assay was immunoSEQ multiplex PCR, and TCRdb's table has in-frame clones only and misses some. The sample lists about 56,000 clones, around 60% occurring once. Sample: PBMCs, taken after 24 months of ibrutinib treatment. The receptors were sampled from a human donor with chronic lymphocytic leukemia. Both conserved end residues are part of each CDR3. The order of the fields is clone size, D gene, V gene, J gene, CDR3 DNA, CDR3 protein. A D gene is named only where the DNA matches it firmly. The size field is filled for only some rows; it gives once, few, many or a size class.

-	-	TRBV10-3	TRBJ2-3	TGTGCCATCAGTGAGTCGGGGGGGCCGGGCACAGATACGCAGTATTTT	CAISESGGPGTDTQYF
-	-	TRBV5-6	TRBJ2-5	TGTGCCAGCAGCTTGTGGGCAGAGACCCAGTACTTC	CASSLWAETQYF
-	-	TRBV29-1	TRBJ1-5	TGCAGCGCCGCAAAAGGGGACAATCAGCCCCAGCATTTT	CSAAKGDNQPQHF
once	-	TRBV6-6	TRBJ1-1	TGTGCCAGCAGTTACTCAGTCAGGCTTACTGAAGCTTTCTTT	CASSYSVRLTEAFF
-	-	TRBV6-1	TRBJ2-3	TGTGCCAGCACCGAAACCGATACGCAGTATTTT	CASTETDTQYF
-	-	TRBV7-9	TRBJ2-3	TGTGCCAGCAGCTTAACCGGTAGCTACACAGATACGCAGTATTTT	CASSLTGSYTDTQYF
few	-	TRBV5-1	TRBJ1-2	TGCGCCAGCAGCTCCCGGAGGGAAGGTCCTGGGGGCTACACCTTC	CASSSRREGPGGYTF
-	TRBD2	TRBV7-9	TRBJ2-1	TGTGCCAGCAGCTCAGGGACTAGCGGGAGCTATGAGCAGTTCTTC	CASSSGTSGSYEQFF
-	TRBD2	TRBV29-1	TRBJ2-7	TGCAGCGTGGGGGGGTCTGGCGGAACGACCTACGAGCAGTACTTC	CSVGGSGGTTYEQYF
-	TRBD2	TRBV4-2	TRBJ2-2	TGTGCCAGCAGCCAAGGGGCGGGAGGGCCAACCGGGGAGCTGTTTTTT	CASSQGAGGPTGELFF
-	-	TRBV7-9	TRBJ2-5	TGTGCCAGCAGCTTAGTGGTGGCTAGCGTCGGGAAAGAGACCCAGTACTTC	CASSLVVASVGKETQYF
-	TRBD2	TRBV6-1	TRBJ2-3	TGTGCCAGCAGTGGGGAGGGGCGAAGCACAGATACGCAGTATTTT	CASSGEGRSTDTQYF
few	-	TRBV28	TRBJ1-4	TGTGCCAGCAGTCTGGGGGGGCTCTCTAATGAAAAACTGTTTTTT	CASSLGGLSNEKLFF
once	-	TRBV6-5	TRBJ2-7	TGTGCCAGCAGGTTTCGTCTCGAGCAGTACTTC	CASRFRLEQYF
-	-	TRBV19	TRBJ2-1	TGTGCCAGTAATCCGGGGCAAACCTACAATGAGCAGTTCTTC	CASNPGQTYNEQFF
-	-	TRBV5-6	TRBJ1-1	TGTGCCAGCAGAATTAGAGGGGTAGTTGGCACTGAAGCTTTCTTT	CASRIRGVVGTEAFF
-	TRBD1	TRBV6-1	TRBJ1-6	TGTGCCAGCAGTGAAACAGGGGGCATTTCACCCCTCCACTTT	CASSETGGISPLHF
-	-	TRBV4-1	TRBJ2-3	TGCGCCAGCAGCCAAGATCCCTTTCGCACAGATACGCAGTATTTT	CASSQDPFRTDTQYF
-	TRBD1	TRBV7-9	TRBJ1-2	TGTGCCAGCAGCTTGGAGGGGGCCTCTCCAAACTATGGCTACACCTTC	CASSLEGASPNYGYTF
-	TRBD2	TRBV14	TRBJ2-1	TGTGCCAGCCTGCCGGGACTAGGACAACTGTACAATGAGCAGTTCTTC	CASLPGLGQLYNEQFF
few	-	TRBV20-1	TRBJ1-1	TGCAGTGCTGTCCGTGTGGGAGGGAGCGTCTTT	CSAVRVGGSVF
-	TRBD1	TRBV11-2	TRBJ1-4	TGTGCCAGCAGCTTAGTAGGGGGCCCAAGGGGTGAAAAACTGTTTTTT	CASSLVGGPRGEKLFF
-	-	TRBV6-5	TRBJ2-2	TGTGCCAGCAGTTACTCGATGTGGGGGACGGGCGGGGAGCTGTTTTTT	CASSYSMWGTGGELFF
few	-	TRBV7-7	TRBJ2-2	TGTGCCAGCAGTCACGGGGAGGCCGGGGAGCTGTTTTTT	CASSHGEAGELFF
-	-	TRBV9	TRBJ2-4	TGTGCCAGCAGCGTAGTTCCCAAAAACATTCAGTACTTC	CASSVVPKNIQYF
-	-	TRBV27	TRBJ2-2	TGTGCCAGCAGTCAAACCGGGTCGAACACCGGGGAGCTGTTTTTT	CASSQTGSNTGELFF
-	-	TRBV6-1	TRBJ2-3	TGTGCCAGCAGTGAATTGGGGAGTCGCCGCACAGATACGCAGTATTTT	CASSELGSRRTDTQYF
-	-	TRBV6-5	TRBJ1-2	TGTGCCAGCAGTTACCCCAAGGGAATTGGCTACACCTTC	CASSYPKGIGYTF
few	-	TRBV5-4	TRBJ1-2	TGTGCCAGCAGCTCACACATCACACCGGGGGGCTACACCTTC	CASSSHITPGGYTF
few	-	TRBV19	TRBJ1-6	TGTGCCAGTACCGGGGGTGGGGGTGATTCACCCCTCCACTTT	CASTGGGGDSPLHF
-	-	TRBV5-5	TRBJ1-5	TGTGCCAGCAGCCTGGGCGTCCTGGGGCCCCAGCATTTT	CASSLGVLGPQHF
-	-	TRBV7-9	TRBJ2-1	TGTGCCAGCAGCAAGGGACAATCCCGGGATGAGCAGTTCTTC	CASSKGQSRDEQFF
-	TRBD1	TRBV7-8	TRBJ2-5	TGTGCCAGCAGCTTAGTCGGGACAGTACGGGAGACCCAGTACTTC	CASSLVGTVRETQYF
-	-	TRBV25-1	TRBJ2-7	TGTGCCAGCAGTGAAGGTGAGCAGTACTTC	CASSEGEQYF
-	-	TRBV30	TRBJ1-1	TGTGCCTGGAGTGTACCCATTATTTTTGGCACTGAAGCTTTCTTT	CAWSVPIIFGTEAFF
few	-	TRBV9	TRBJ1-6	TGTGCCAGCAGCCCCCAACTCGCGAATAATTCACCCCTCCACTTT	CASSPQLANNSPLHF
-	-	TRBV9	TRBJ2-7	TGTGCCAGCAGCGTAGCTAGTGGTGGCAACGAGCAGTACTTC	CASSVASGGNEQYF
-	-	TRBV15	TRBJ1-1	TGTGCCACCAGCAGAAAGAACACTGAAGCTTTCTTT	CATSRKNTEAFF
-	TRBD1	TRBV30	TRBJ2-7	TGTGCCTGGGGACAGGGATTCTACGAGCAGTACTTC	CAWGQGFYEQYF
-	-	TRBV19	TRBJ2-7	TGTGCCAGTAGGGCCGGCGGAGTACCCTACGAGCAGTACTTC	CASRAGGVPYEQYF
-	TRBD2	TRBV5-4	TRBJ2-5	TGTGCCAGCAGCGCCGCGGGGGGGCCCCAGGAGACCCAGTACTTC	CASSAAGGPQETQYF
-	TRBD1	TRBV29-1	TRBJ1-1	TGCAGCGTTGTTAAGGGGGCTTACACTGAAGCTTTCTTT	CSVVKGAYTEAFF
-	-	TRBV10-1	TRBJ2-2	TGCGCCAGCAGTCCCGCGAACACCGGGGAGCTGTTTTTT	CASSPANTGELFF
few	-	TRBV6-5	TRBJ2-1	TGTGCCAGCAGTTTGGGGGTATACAATGAGCAGTTCTTC	CASSLGVYNEQFF
-	-	TRBV6-1	TRBJ2-3	TGTGCCAGCACTAGTGGGGGATGGGATACGCAGTATTTT	CASTSGGWDTQYF
-	TRBD1	TRBV7-2	TRBJ2-6	TGTGCCAGCAGCTTAGCGACAGGGATCGGGGCCAACGTCCTGACTTTC	CASSLATGIGANVLTF
-	-	TRBV18	TRBJ2-3	TGTGCCAGCTCACCAAGCTCGACCACAGATACGCAGTATTTT	CASSPSSTTDTQYF
-	-	TRBV18	TRBJ2-5	TGTGCCAGCTCACCGGTGGGGCAAGAGACCCAGTACTTC	CASSPVGQETQYF
-	-	TRBV5-1	TRBJ1-1	TGCGCCAGCATGGGGTTGGGGAACACTGAAGCTTTCTTT	CASMGLGNTEAFF
-	-	TRBV11-2	TRBJ2-7	TGTGCCAGCAGCTTAGCCCCCCAGACAATCTACGAGCAGTACTTC	CASSLAPQTIYEQYF
once	TRBD2	TRBV6-1	TRBJ2-3	TGTGCCAGCCGACTAGCGGGGGGCACAGATACGCAGTATTTT	CASRLAGGTDTQYF
medium-sized	TRBD1	TRBV7-9	TRBJ1-1	TGTGCCAGCACCGACAACGCACAGGGGCCTGAAGCTTTCTTT	CASTDNAQGPEAFF
-	-	TRBV6-5	TRBJ1-4	TGTGCCAGCAGTTACTCCTGGACAGTCCCCGAAAAACTGTTTTTT	CASSYSWTVPEKLFF